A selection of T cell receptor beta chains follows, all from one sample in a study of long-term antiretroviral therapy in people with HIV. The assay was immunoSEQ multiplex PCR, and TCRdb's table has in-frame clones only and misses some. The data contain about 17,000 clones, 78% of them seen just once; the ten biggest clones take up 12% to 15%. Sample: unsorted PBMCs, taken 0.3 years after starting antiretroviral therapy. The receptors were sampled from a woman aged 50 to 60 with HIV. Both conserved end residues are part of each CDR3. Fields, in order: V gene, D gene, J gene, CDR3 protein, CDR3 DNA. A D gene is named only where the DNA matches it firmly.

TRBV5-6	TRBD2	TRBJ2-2	CASSPGLAGANTGELFF	TGTGCCAGCAGCCCGGGACTAGCGGGGGCTAACACCGGGGAGCTGTTTTTT
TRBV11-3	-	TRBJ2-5	CASSPTTGETQYF	TGTGCCAGCAGCCCAACGACGGGGGAGACCCAGTACTTC
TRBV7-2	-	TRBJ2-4	CASSRDIKNIQYF	TGTGCCAGCAGCCGGGATATCAAAAACATTCAGTACTTC
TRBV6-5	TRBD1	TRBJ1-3	CASRRQGGNTIYF	TGTGCCAGCAGGCGACAGGGTGGAAACACCATATATTTT
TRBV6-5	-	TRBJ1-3	CASSRQSSVGNTIYF	TGTGCCAGCAGTCGACAGTCCTCCGTGGGAAACACCATATATTTT
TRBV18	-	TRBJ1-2	CASSQQDGLLGGYTF	TGTGCCAGCTCCCAACAGGACGGCCTCCTTGGCGGCTACACCTTC
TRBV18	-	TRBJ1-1	CASFQQGGSNTEAFF	TGTGCCAGCTTCCAACAGGGAGGGTCGAACACTGAAGCTTTCTTT
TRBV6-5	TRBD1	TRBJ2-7	CASTSGTGSYEQYF	TGTGCCAGCACCTCGGGGACAGGTTCCTACGAGCAGTACTTC
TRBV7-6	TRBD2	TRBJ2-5	CASSERGGVYQETQYF	TGTGCCAGCAGCGAGCGGGGGGGCGTTTACCAAGAGACCCAGTACTTC
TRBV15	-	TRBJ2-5	CATALGRGGFVTQYF	TGTGCCACCGCCCTGGGTAGGGGTGGGTTTGTGACCCAGTACTTC
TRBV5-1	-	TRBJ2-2	CASRGRNTGELFF	TGCGCCAGCAGGGGGCGGAACACCGGGGAGCTGTTTTTT
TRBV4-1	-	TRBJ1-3	CASSQGTVGNTIYF	TGCGCCAGCAGCCAGGGGACGGTGGGAAACACCATATATTTT
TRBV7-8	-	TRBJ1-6	CASSLVPSSPLHF	TGTGCCAGCAGCCTAGTTCCCTCCTCGCCCCTCCACTTT